The 17 T cell receptor beta chains below come from one sample, sequenced in a study of T cell responses to AZD1222 COVID-19 vaccine. Assay used: immunoSEQ multiplex PCR; TCRdb lists only in-frame clones, some missing. The profile shows 200,000 or so clones, roughly 91% of them singletons. Here the sequenced sample was peripheral blood, taken on day 0 of MenACWY control vaccination. The receptors derive from an adult in good health.

The rearrangement links TRBV5-6 to TRBJ2-7; 7 bases agree with TRBD2. V lost 4 bases to trimming and J lost 3 bases; unmatched junction nucleotides: 7. The CDR3 sequence is 14 residues long. The germline V gene has CDR1 SGHDT and CDR2 YYEEEE. The CDR3 reads CASSPGLFLYEQYF. CDR3 bases: TGTGCCAGCAGCCCGGGACTATTCCTCTACGAGCAGTACTTC.

The rearrangement joins TRBV7-9 to TRBJ2-5; a possible D gene is TRBD2 (5 bases). This CDR3 comprises 19 residues. V lost 2 bases to trimming and J lost 5 bases, with 27 bases between them. CDR1 is SEHNR and CDR2 is FQNEAQ in the germline V gene (reference sequence). The CDR3, as DNA: TGTGCCAGCAGCTTACGGCTTACTAGAGAGTCGCAATCATGGGAGACCCAGTACTTC. This encodes CASSLRLTRESQSWETQYF. The full variable domain, rest sourced from reference TRBV7-9 and TRBJ2-5, is DTGVSQNPRHKITKRGQNVTFRCDPISEHNRLYWYRQTLGQGPEFLTYFQNEAQLEKSRLLSDRFSAERPKGSFSTLEIQRTEQGDSAMYLCASSLRLTRESQSWETQYFGPGTRLLVL.

This chain uses TRBV13 with TRBJ2-1, with a weak D call TRBD2 (6 bases). Trimming cost V 3 bases and J 0 bases, with 15 bases left between them. The CDR3 sequence is 17 residues long. The V gene's germline CDR1 is PRHDT and CDR2 FYEKMQ (reference sequence). The CDR3 nucleotides are TGTGCCAGCAGCTTGAACCCTAGCGTTAGCTCCTACAATGAGCAGTTCTTC. Its translation: CASSLNPSVSSYNEQFF.

The rearrangement links TRBV7-3 to TRBJ1-5; no clear D. The CDR3 runs to 18 residues. Germline CDR1 and CDR2: SGHTA and FQGTGA. V lost 0 bases and J 0 bases, leaving 15 bases between the germline ends. The CDR3 DNA reads as TGTGCCAGCAGCTTAACGGTAGAACGGTCTACTAGCAATCAGCCCCAGCATTTT. Its translation: CASSLTVERSTSNQPQHF.

The sample holds one count of this clone. The chain combines TRBV11-3 with TRBJ1-1; D is unresolved. Germline CDR1 SGHNT, CDR2 YENEEA. Trimming cost V 0 bases and J 7 bases, with 12 bases left between them. This CDR3 has 14 amino acids. CDR3 bases: TGTGCCAGCAGCTTAGATGGTACATCAATTGAAGCTTTCTTT. Translated, it gives CASSLDGTSIEAFF.

The chain has TRBV24-1 and TRBJ2-5; 8 bases align to TRBD1. Germline CDR1 reads KGHDR; CDR2 reads SFDVKD. CDR3 length: 14 amino acids. J was trimmed by 5 bases and V by 4 bases; bases with no gene match: 5. Here the CDR3 DNA reads TGTGCCACCAGTGAGAGCAGGGGGCGGGAGACCCAGTACTTC. This encodes CATSESRGRETQYF.

The gene calls are TRBV19 and TRBJ2-5; D is undetermined. The CDR3 consists of 14 residues. Trimming left V 1 base short and J 0 bases short, with 6 bases between. Germline V gene data show CDR1 as LNHDA and CDR2 as SQIVND (reference sequence). CDR3 bases: TGTGCCAGTAGTATAGCTAGGTACCAAGAGACCCAGTACTTC. This gives the protein CASSIARYQETQYF.

This clone has only one observation. The chain couples TRBV19 to TRBJ2-7; 12 bases fit TRBD2. Germline CDR1 and CDR2: LNHDA and SQIVND (reference sequence). V was clipped by 6 bases and J by 3 bases; unmatched bases: 3. The length of the CDR3 is 14 residues. CDR3 region: CASRTSGGDYEQYF. Written as DNA, the CDR3 is TGTGCCAGTAGGACTAGCGGGGGAGACTACGAGCAGTACTTC.

This chain joins TRBV15 and TRBJ1-5; maybe TRBD1 (6 bases). V was trimmed by 1 base and J by 2 bases, leaving 9 bases between them. Germline V lookup: CDR1 LNHNV, CDR2 YYDKDF (reference sequence). This CDR3 comprises 15 residues. CDR3 DNA: TGTGCCACCAGCAGAGGAGGGGGGGGCAATCAGCCCCAGCATTTT. It is translated as CATSRGGGGNQPQHF. The full variable domain, completed using reference TRBV15 and TRBJ1-5, is DAMVIQNPRYQVTQFGKPVTLSCSQTLNHNVMYWYQQKSSQAPKLLFHYYDKDFNNEADTPDNFQSRRPNTSFCFLDIRSPGLGDTAMYLCATSRGGGGNQPQHFGDGTRLSIL.

This chain connects TRBV30 to TRBJ2-7; 7 nucleotides align to TRBD2. This CDR3 comprises 12 residues. V dropped 8 bases and J dropped 7; count of bases not matched to a gene: 11. Germline V gene data show CDR1 as GTSNPN and CDR2 as SVGIG (reference sequence). The chain's CDR3 is CAQGTSRGEQYF. The CDR3 nucleotides are TGTGCCCAAGGGACTTCGCGGGGGGAGCAGTACTTC. Complete variable domain (other parts from reference TRBV30 and TRBJ2-7): SQTIHQWPATLVQPVGSPLSLECTVEGTSNPNLYWYRQAAGRGLQLLFYSVGIGQISSEVPQNLSASRPQDRQFILSSKKLLLSDSGFYLCAQGTSRGEQYFGPGTRLTVT.

V and J are TRBV18 and TRBJ1-5, with D maybe TRBD1 (6 bases). This CDR3 comprises 14 residues. Germline V gene sequence: CDR1 KGHSH, CDR2 LQKENI. The V and J ends lost 3 bases and 6 bases respectively, with 12 bases between them. The CDR3 DNA sequence: TGTGCCAGCTCACCGGGGGGCTCCGGTCAGCCCCAGCATTTT. Translated: CASSPGGSGQPQHF.

The chain combines TRBV30 with TRBJ2-7, with D perhaps matching TRBD1 (5 bases). Trimming cost V 1 base and J 3 bases, with 10 bases left between them. CDR3 length: 13 residues. CDR1 and CDR2 (germline): GTSNPN, SVGIG (reference sequence). The CDR3 protein is CAWSEGQRYEQYF. The CDR3 nucleotides read TGTGCCTGGAGTGAGGGGCAACGCTACGAGCAGTACTTC.

The V and J genes are TRBV9 and TRBJ2-1; D possibly matches TRBD1 or TRBD2 (5 bases each). Germline V gives CDR1 SGDLS, CDR2 YYNGEE. The CDR3 runs 15 residues. Trimming stripped 2 bases from V and 7 bases from J, with 16 bases between. CDR3 in amino acids: CASSVWERTRNEQFF. DNA of the CDR3: TGTGCCAGCAGCGTTTGGGAGCGGACACGTAATGAGCAGTTCTTC.

The chain uses TRBV5-1 and TRBJ1-1; 7 positions match TRBD1. The CDR3 covers 14 residues. J lost 3 bases, V lost 3 bases, and 5 bases had no gene match. Germline V lookup: CDR1 SGHRS, CDR2 YFSETQ. In DNA form, the CDR3 reads TGCGCCAGCAGCTCTGACAGGGTCCACACTGAAGCTTTCTTT. Its translation: CASSSDRVHTEAFF.

The chain joins TRBV28 to TRBJ1-3; 9 nucleotides match TRBD1. Germline V gene data show CDR1 as MDHEN and CDR2 as SYDVKM. This CDR3 spans 17 amino acids. The V and J ends lost 2 bases and 2 bases, in that order; junction bases with no gene match: 7. The CDR3 coding sequence is TGTGCCAGCAGTTTAGGGACAGGGATGATTGCTGGAAACACCATATATTTT. The encoded protein is CASSLGTGMIAGNTIYF.

The rearrangement links TRBV18 to TRBJ2-5; D possibly corresponds to TRBD2 (5 bases). Trimming shortened V by 3 bases and J by 8 bases, and 16 bases separated the two germline ends. CDR3 length equals 14 residues. Germline lookup yields CDR1 KGHSH and CDR2 LQKENI. The CDR3 nucleotides are TGTGCCAGCTCACCCCTGGCCACACGGGATACCCAGTACTTC. Its protein is CASSPLATRDTQYF.

The chain joins TRBV19 to TRBJ1-1; tentative D call: TRBD1 (5 bases). The CDR3 length is 14 residues. Germline V gene sequence: CDR1 LNHDA, CDR2 SQIVND (reference sequence). The ends were cut back, 6 bases at V and 0 bases at J, with 11 bases in the middle. In DNA form, the CDR3 reads TGTGCCAGTAGGGAGGGGCTGTTGAACACTGAAGCTTTCTTT. Amino acid sequence: CASREGLLNTEAFF.